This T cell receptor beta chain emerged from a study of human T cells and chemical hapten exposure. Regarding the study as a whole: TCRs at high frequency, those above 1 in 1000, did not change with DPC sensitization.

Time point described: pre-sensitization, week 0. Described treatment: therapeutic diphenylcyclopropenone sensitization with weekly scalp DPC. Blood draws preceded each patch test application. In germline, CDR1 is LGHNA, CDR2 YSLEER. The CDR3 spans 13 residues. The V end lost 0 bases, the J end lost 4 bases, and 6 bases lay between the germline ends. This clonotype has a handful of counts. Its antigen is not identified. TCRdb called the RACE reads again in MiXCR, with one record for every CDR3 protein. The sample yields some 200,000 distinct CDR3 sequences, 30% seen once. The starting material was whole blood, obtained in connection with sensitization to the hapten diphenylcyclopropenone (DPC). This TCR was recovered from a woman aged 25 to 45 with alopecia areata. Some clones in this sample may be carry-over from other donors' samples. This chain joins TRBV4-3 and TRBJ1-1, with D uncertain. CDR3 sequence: CASSQDSGTEAFF. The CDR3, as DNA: TGCGCCAGCAGCCAAGATTCGGGCACTGAAGCTTTCTTT.